A selection of T cell receptor beta chains follows, all from one sample in a study of T cells in Graves' hyperthyroidism and ophthalmopathy. From the multiplex PCR reads, TCRdb called clonotypes with MiXCR, one entry per CDR3 protein. Here the sample spans fewer than 700,000 distinct CDR3 sequences, approximately 17% being singletons. What was sequenced was blood. The source of these receptors is a woman younger than 35 with Graves' ophthalmopathy. The CDR3 runs from the conserved cysteine through the conserved F or W.

j_call: TRBJ2-7; v_call: TRBV30; cdr3_aa: CAWSGGLGVYEQYF
j_call: TRBJ2-3; v_call: TRBV6-1; cdr3_aa: CASSDGGRATDTQYF
j_call: TRBJ1-1; v_call: TRBV6-1; cdr3_aa: CASSEFDRVGTEAFF
j_call: TRBJ1-1; v_call: TRBV5-5; cdr3_aa: CASSQPRGLNTEAFF
j_call: TRBJ2-7; v_call: TRBV27; cdr3_aa: CASSVGLAGGGREQYF
j_call: TRBJ2-3; v_call: TRBV28; cdr3_aa: CTSSLDGDRGVDTQYF
j_call: TRBJ1-4; v_call: TRBV6-1; cdr3_aa: CASSSGETNEKLFF
j_call: TRBJ2-7; v_call: TRBV15; cdr3_aa: CATSRGWEVSYEQYF
j_call: TRBJ2-3; v_call: TRBV25-1; cdr3_aa: CASRGTGGFTDTQYF
j_call: TRBJ2-4; v_call: TRBV3-1; cdr3_aa: CASSQGTSGISKGIQYF
j_call: TRBJ1-5; v_call: TRBV29-1; cdr3_aa: CSVVTGGGNQPQHF
j_call: TRBJ2-1; v_call: TRBV7-9; cdr3_aa: CASSLGQGIYNEQFF
j_call: TRBJ2-7; v_call: TRBV12-3/TRBV12-4; cdr3_aa: CASSTGGWYEQYF
j_call: TRBJ1-1; v_call: TRBV5-1; cdr3_aa: CASSLIFRGNTEAFF
j_call: TRBJ2-2; v_call: TRBV12-3/TRBV12-4; cdr3_aa: CASSPKASTGELFF
j_call: TRBJ2-5; v_call: TRBV25-1; cdr3_aa: CASSDPGGEETQYF
j_call: TRBJ2-7; v_call: TRBV12-3/TRBV12-4; cdr3_aa: CASSDRWTGGSEQYF
j_call: TRBJ2-2; v_call: TRBV9; cdr3_aa: CASCRDRWTGELFF
j_call: TRBJ1-1; v_call: TRBV2; cdr3_aa: CASSEGASDRGEAFF
j_call: TRBJ2-7; v_call: TRBV5-6; cdr3_aa: CASSVGLAEDEQYF
j_call: TRBJ2-6; v_call: TRBV10-3; cdr3_aa: CAIQGQLILSGANVLTF
j_call: TRBJ2-3; v_call: TRBV6-1; cdr3_aa: CASSPTNTGASTDTQYF
j_call: TRBJ1-2; v_call: TRBV28; cdr3_aa: CASSILVFGTGGSDYGYTF
j_call: TRBJ2-2; v_call: TRBV7-9; cdr3_aa: CASSLRSGLTGELFF
j_call: TRBJ1-4; v_call: TRBV11-2; cdr3_aa: CASSFGGRNEKLFF
j_call: TRBJ2-1; v_call: TRBV7-8; cdr3_aa: CASSFRPRDLVLYNEQFF
j_call: TRBJ2-1; v_call: TRBV6-1; cdr3_aa: CASSARQGDYNEQFF